These T cell receptor beta chains were read from a single sample in a study of cytomegalovirus exposure and HLA in healthy donors. Profiling relied on immunoSEQ multiplex PCR, and the TCRdb table lists in-frame clones only, not all of them. The sample has hundreds of thousands of clones; roughly 88% are singletons. Input material: PBMCs. All receptors derive from a woman aged 18-29 years in good health and CMV-seronegative. Each CDR3 is given with its conserved first and last residue. The order of the fields is V gene, D gene, clone size, J gene, CDR3 length, CDR3 protein, CDR3 DNA. The D gene is left open where the match is weak. Size is stated for part of the rows, as once, few or many counts, or as a class when the clone is expanded.

v_gene: TRBV28; d_gene: TRBD1; abundance: many; j_gene: TRBJ2-7; len: 15; CDR3aa: CASSLPGQGLYEQYF; CDR3nt: TGTGCCAGCAGTCTTCCGGGACAGGGCCTTTACGAGCAGTACTTC
v_gene: TRBV6-1; d_gene: .; abundance: few; j_gene: TRBJ1-2; len: 12; CDR3aa: CASRGQNYGYTF; CDR3nt: TGTGCCAGCAGGGGCCAGAACTATGGCTACACCTTC
v_gene: TRBV9; d_gene: TRBD1; abundance: .; j_gene: TRBJ2-1; len: 13; CDR3aa: CASSNHRGDEQFF; CDR3nt: TGTGCCAGCAGCAACCACAGGGGCGATGAGCAGTTCTTC
v_gene: TRBV19; d_gene: TRBD1; abundance: .; j_gene: TRBJ2-7; len: 15; CDR3aa: CASSPRTGGGLEQYF; CDR3nt: TGTGCCAGTAGTCCCCGGACAGGGGGCGGACTCGAGCAGTACTTC
v_gene: TRBV6-5; d_gene: .; abundance: .; j_gene: TRBJ2-6; len: 15; CDR3aa: CASGMRFTGANVLTF; CDR3nt: TGTGCCAGCGGCATGAGGTTCACTGGGGCCAACGTCCTGACTTTC
v_gene: TRBV30; d_gene: .; abundance: .; j_gene: TRBJ2-1; len: 13; CDR3aa: CAWSDSRNDEQFF; CDR3nt: TGTGCCTGGAGTGACTCGCGGAACGATGAGCAGTTCTTC
v_gene: TRBV7-6; d_gene: .; abundance: .; j_gene: TRBJ2-5; len: 13; CDR3aa: CASSIQSGETQYF; CDR3nt: TGTGCCAGCAGCATACAAAGCGGGGAGACCCAGTACTTC
v_gene: TRBV7-2; d_gene: .; abundance: .; j_gene: TRBJ1-1; len: 13; CDR3aa: CASSRTSGAEAFF; CDR3nt: TGTGCCAGCAGCAGAACTTCAGGGGCCGAAGCTTTCTTT
v_gene: TRBV4-2; d_gene: TRBD2; abundance: .; j_gene: TRBJ2-3; len: 21; CDR3aa: CASSQESIAGGVGPITDTQYF; CDR3nt: TGTGCCAGCAGCCAAGAATCAATAGCGGGGGGGGTTGGTCCTATCACAGATACGCAGTATTTT
v_gene: TRBV6-1; d_gene: TRBD1; abundance: .; j_gene: TRBJ2-2; len: 14; CDR3aa: CASRPNRGTGELFF; CDR3nt: TGTGCCAGCAGGCCTAACAGGGGGACCGGGGAGCTGTTTTTT
v_gene: TRBV5-5; d_gene: TRBD1; abundance: .; j_gene: TRBJ2-7; len: 14; CDR3aa: CASSLSGTGYEQYF; CDR3nt: TGTGCCAGCAGCTTGTCCGGGACAGGCTACGAGCAGTACTTC
v_gene: TRBV27; d_gene: .; abundance: .; j_gene: TRBJ2-2; len: 15; CDR3aa: CASSLRTLGTGELFF; CDR3nt: TGTGCCAGCAGTTTAAGAACCCTAGGCACCGGGGAGCTGTTTTTT
v_gene: TRBV27; d_gene: .; abundance: few; j_gene: TRBJ2-7; len: 15; CDR3aa: CASSYQGLSSYEQYF; CDR3nt: TGTGCCAGCAGTTACCAGGGCCTGAGCTCCTACGAGCAGTACTTC
v_gene: TRBV28; d_gene: .; abundance: .; j_gene: TRBJ1-1; len: 12; CDR3aa: CASIEGNTEAFF; CDR3nt: TGTGCCAGCATAGAGGGAAACACTGAAGCTTTCTTT
v_gene: TRBV2; d_gene: TRBD1; abundance: .; j_gene: TRBJ1-1; len: 17; CDR3aa: CASTDRAGTGEGTEAFF; CDR3nt: TGTGCCAGCACCGACCGGGCAGGGACAGGGGAGGGCACTGAAGCTTTCTTT
v_gene: TRBV29-1; d_gene: TRBD2; abundance: .; j_gene: TRBJ2-1; len: 16; CDR3aa: CSVEFVAGGLRNEQFF; CDR3nt: TGCAGCGTTGAGTTCGTAGCGGGAGGGCTAAGGAATGAGCAGTTCTTC
v_gene: TRBV4-1; d_gene: .; abundance: few; j_gene: TRBJ1-1; len: 13; CDR3aa: CASRREGNTEAFF; CDR3nt: TGCGCCAGCAGAAGGGAGGGTAATACTGAAGCTTTCTTT
v_gene: TRBV28; d_gene: TRBD1; abundance: .; j_gene: TRBJ2-3; len: 16; CDR3aa: CASSRFRGGKQDTQYF; CDR3nt: TGTGCCAGCAGCCGATTTAGAGGGGGCAAGCAAGATACGCAGTATTTT
v_gene: TRBV15; d_gene: .; abundance: .; j_gene: TRBJ1-2; len: 13; CDR3aa: CATSRDLTQGYTF; CDR3nt: TGTGCCACCAGCAGAGATTTAACGCAGGGCTACACCTTC
v_gene: TRBV2; d_gene: TRBD1; abundance: .; j_gene: TRBJ2-1; len: 14; CDR3aa: CASGTDPALNEQFF; CDR3nt: TGTGCCAGCGGGACAGACCCAGCCCTCAATGAGCAGTTCTTC
v_gene: TRBV6-5; d_gene: TRBD2; abundance: .; j_gene: TRBJ2-7; len: 15; CDR3aa: CASSYQLAGTGEQYF; CDR3nt: TGTGCCAGCAGTTACCAGCTAGCGGGAACCGGTGAGCAGTACTTC
v_gene: TRBV14; d_gene: .; abundance: .; j_gene: TRBJ2-7; len: 15; CDR3aa: CASSQGASSSYEQYF; CDR3nt: TGTGCCAGCAGCCAGGGCGCCTCGAGCTCCTACGAGCAGTACTTC
v_gene: TRBV15; d_gene: .; abundance: .; j_gene: TRBJ2-3; len: 14; CDR3aa: CATSREEVTDTQYF; CDR3nt: TGTGCCACCAGCCGAGAGGAGGTCACAGATACGCAGTATTTT
v_gene: TRBV30; d_gene: TRBD1; abundance: few; j_gene: TRBJ2-7; len: 15; CDR3aa: CAWSVLGQVTYEQYF; CDR3nt: TGTGCCTGGAGTGTACTGGGACAGGTAACCTACGAGCAGTACTTC
v_gene: TRBV30; d_gene: .; abundance: .; j_gene: TRBJ2-7; len: 13; CDR3aa: CAWSGTQGNEQYF; CDR3nt: TGTGCCTGGAGTGGAACCCAGGGGAACGAGCAGTACTTC
v_gene: TRBV4-1; d_gene: .; abundance: few; j_gene: TRBJ1-5; len: 15; CDR3aa: CASSPAGDSGQPQHF; CDR3nt: TGCGCCAGCAGCCCGGCAGGGGATTCGGGACAGCCCCAGCATTTT
v_gene: TRBV29-1; d_gene: TRBD1; abundance: .; j_gene: TRBJ1-6; len: 13; CDR3aa: CSVLDRVGSPLHF; CDR3nt: TGCAGCGTTCTGGACAGGGTTGGATCACCCCTCCACTTT
v_gene: TRBV25-1; d_gene: .; abundance: .; j_gene: TRBJ1-1; len: 15; CDR3aa: CASSESGQLNTEAFF; CDR3nt: TGTGCCAGCAGTGAATCCGGACAGTTGAACACTGAAGCTTTCTTT
v_gene: TRBV6-5; d_gene: .; abundance: .; j_gene: TRBJ1-1; len: 14; CDR3aa: CASTHRVGNTEAFF; CDR3nt: TGTGCCAGCACCCACAGGGTAGGGAACACTGAAGCTTTCTTT
v_gene: TRBV6-4; d_gene: TRBD2; abundance: .; j_gene: TRBJ2-1; len: 14; CDR3aa: CASSGGPREDEQFF; CDR3nt: TGTGCCAGCAGTGGCGGGCCCCGGGAGGATGAGCAGTTCTTC
v_gene: TRBV19; d_gene: TRBD1; abundance: .; j_gene: TRBJ2-7; len: 13; CDR3aa: CASSIEGAQEQYF; CDR3nt: TGTGCCAGTAGTATCGAGGGGGCTCAAGAGCAGTACTTC
v_gene: TRBV27; d_gene: .; abundance: few; j_gene: TRBJ2-2; len: 16; CDR3aa: CASSRVGGMNTGELFF; CDR3nt: TGTGCCAGCAGCCGGGTTGGAGGGATGAACACCGGGGAGCTGTTTTTT
v_gene: TRBV28; d_gene: .; abundance: .; j_gene: TRBJ1-5; len: 16; CDR3aa: CASSLDTGNVNQPQHF; CDR3nt: TGTGCCAGCAGCCTTGATACAGGGAACGTCAATCAGCCCCAGCATTTT
v_gene: TRBV6-6; d_gene: .; abundance: .; j_gene: TRBJ1-2; len: 13; CDR3aa: CASRGEADYGYTF; CDR3nt: TGTGCCAGCAGGGGTGAGGCCGACTATGGCTACACCTTC
v_gene: TRBV6-6; d_gene: .; abundance: .; j_gene: TRBJ2-2; len: 15; CDR3aa: CASSSTGLHTGELFF; CDR3nt: TGTGCCAGCAGTTCTACGGGACTCCACACCGGGGAGCTGTTTTTT
v_gene: TRBV11-2; d_gene: .; abundance: .; j_gene: TRBJ2-4; len: 17; CDR3aa: CASSLERRLEAKNIQYF; CDR3nt: TGTGCCAGCAGCTTAGAAAGGAGACTAGAGGCGAAAAACATTCAGTACTTC
v_gene: TRBV7-6; d_gene: .; abundance: .; j_gene: TRBJ2-7; len: 17; CDR3aa: CASSSTDPPGAELEQYF; CDR3nt: TGTGCCAGCAGCAGCACCGACCCTCCAGGGGCCGAACTGGAGCAGTACTTC
v_gene: TRBV4-2; d_gene: .; abundance: .; j_gene: TRBJ1-5; len: 15; CDR3aa: CASSQDGQRNQPQHF; CDR3nt: TGTGCCAGCAGCCAAGATGGACAGAGAAATCAGCCCCAGCATTTT
v_gene: TRBV25-1; d_gene: TRBD1; abundance: few; j_gene: TRBJ2-2; len: 14; CDR3aa: CASSRDSYTGELFF; CDR3nt: TGTGCCAGCAGCCGGGACAGCTATACCGGGGAGCTGTTTTTT
v_gene: TRBV5-4; d_gene: .; abundance: once; j_gene: TRBJ2-7; len: 14; CDR3aa: CASSLGLPSYEQYF; CDR3nt: TGTGCCAGCAGCCTGGGACTTCCCTCCTACGAGCAGTACTTC
v_gene: TRBV4-1; d_gene: TRBD2; abundance: .; j_gene: TRBJ2-1; len: 17; CDR3aa: CASSQASGRTGYNEQFF; CDR3nt: TGCGCCAGCAGCCAAGCGAGCGGGAGGACGGGTTACAATGAGCAGTTCTTC
v_gene: TRBV5-1; d_gene: TRBD1; abundance: once; j_gene: TRBJ1-2; len: 14; CDR3aa: CASSRDRAGYGYTF; CDR3nt: TGCGCCAGCAGCCGGGACAGGGCGGGCTATGGCTACACCTTC
v_gene: TRBV2; d_gene: TRBD2; abundance: .; j_gene: TRBJ2-5; len: 13; CDR3aa: CASSRTSMETQYF; CDR3nt: TGTGCCAGCAGTCGGACTAGTATGGAGACCCAGTACTTC
v_gene: TRBV28; d_gene: TRBD1; abundance: .; j_gene: TRBJ2-7; len: 14; CDR3aa: CASSSGTGVYEQYF; CDR3nt: TGTGCCAGCAGTTCCGGGACAGGGGTTTACGAGCAGTACTTC
v_gene: TRBV9; d_gene: TRBD2; abundance: .; j_gene: TRBJ2-1; len: 13; CDR3aa: CASSVQRDSEQFF; CDR3nt: TGTGCCAGCAGCGTCCAGCGGGATAGTGAGCAGTTCTTC
v_gene: TRBV7-9; d_gene: TRBD2; abundance: .; j_gene: TRBJ2-5; len: 16; CDR3aa: CASSLGETSGQETQYF; CDR3nt: TGTGCCAGCAGCTTAGGGGAGACTAGCGGTCAAGAGACCCAGTACTTC
v_gene: TRBV27; d_gene: TRBD2; abundance: .; j_gene: TRBJ2-5; len: 16; CDR3aa: CASRGLAGVVGETQYF; CDR3nt: TGTGCCAGCAGGGGGCTAGCGGGAGTGGTAGGGGAGACCCAGTACTTC
v_gene: TRBV4-2; d_gene: TRBD2; abundance: .; j_gene: TRBJ2-5; len: 15; CDR3aa: CASSPQMGGQETQYF; CDR3nt: TGTGCCAGCAGCCCCCAGATGGGGGGGCAAGAGACCCAGTACTTC
v_gene: TRBV23-1; d_gene: .; abundance: .; j_gene: TRBJ1-5; len: 15; CDR3aa: CASSIDSPANQPQHF; CDR3nt: TGCGCCAGCAGTATAGACAGTCCCGCCAATCAGCCCCAGCATTTT
v_gene: TRBV5-6; d_gene: TRBD2; abundance: .; j_gene: TRBJ2-5; len: 14; CDR3aa: CASSPRLAGQTQYF; CDR3nt: TGTGCCAGCAGCCCCAGACTAGCGGGACAGACCCAGTACTTC
v_gene: TRBV7-8; d_gene: .; abundance: once; j_gene: TRBJ1-4; len: 17; CDR3aa: CASSLWAGRATNEKLFF; CDR3nt: TGTGCCAGCAGCTTATGGGCAGGGAGGGCAACTAATGAAAAACTGTTTTTT
v_gene: TRBV30; d_gene: TRBD2; abundance: .; j_gene: TRBJ2-5; len: 15; CDR3aa: CAWTKGGLGGETQYF; CDR3nt: TGTGCCTGGACCAAAGGGGGACTAGGGGGAGAGACCCAGTACTTC
v_gene: TRBV4-1; d_gene: TRBD2; abundance: .; j_gene: TRBJ2-3; len: 16; CDR3aa: CASSHTSGGDQDTQYF; CDR3nt: TGCGCCAGCAGCCACACTAGCGGGGGGGATCAAGATACGCAGTATTTT
v_gene: TRBV27; d_gene: .; abundance: .; j_gene: TRBJ1-1; len: 14; CDR3aa: CASSFGSGFTEAFF; CDR3nt: TGTGCCAGCAGTTTCGGATCGGGGTTCACTGAAGCTTTCTTT
v_gene: TRBV6-1; d_gene: .; abundance: few; j_gene: TRBJ2-7; len: 14; CDR3aa: CASSLGGSSYEQYF; CDR3nt: TGTGCCAGCAGCCTAGGAGGGAGCTCCTACGAGCAGTACTTC
v_gene: TRBV5-1; d_gene: TRBD1; abundance: .; j_gene: TRBJ2-7; len: 15; CDR3aa: CASSFTGTGYYEQYF; CDR3nt: TGCGCCAGCAGCTTTACCGGGACAGGGTACTACGAGCAGTACTTC